This T cell receptor beta chain originates from a study of patients and donors after allogeneic stem cell transplantation. In this sample, this clonotype turned up many times. TCRdb re-analysed the RT-PCR reads in MiXCR, keeping a single row per CDR3 protein. The table has about 960,000 distinct CDR3 sequences, around 17% seen once; the top ten hold 6%. The CDR3 loop spans 11 amino acids. In germline, CDR1 is SQVTM, CDR2 ANQGSEA. Trimming cost V 8 bases and J 7 bases, with 14 bases left between them. Material for sequencing was blood, either unsorted or a sorted T cell fraction (not recorded which). This receptor was obtained from a human donor who was either an allogeneic HSCT recipient or a stem cell or donor lymphocyte infusion donor (not recorded which). It is not recorded whose cells these are; they may come from a transplant donor. The J gene is TRBJ2-5, the V gene TRBV29-1; D perhaps matches TRBD2 (5 bases). The CDR3 DNA reads as TGCAGCTCCAGACCCGAGGGGACCCAGTACTTC. Translation gives CSSRPEGTQYF.